This T cell receptor beta chain came from a study of technical replicates of blood from a handful of donors. Assay used: immunoSEQ multiplex PCR; TCRdb lists only in-frame clones, some missing. The repertoire holds some 80,000 clones, approximately 95% seen once, with 0.36% in the top ten. Germline values: CDR1 MNHEY, CDR2 SMNVEV (reference sequence). There are 16 residues in the CDR3. Trimming left V 3 bases short and J 0 bases short, with 14 bases between. This receptor was obtained from a human donor in good health. The sample consisted of T cells isolated from PBMCs. This sequence joins TRBV27 and TRBJ1-1; tentatively, D is TRBD1 (6 bases). The DNA of the CDR3 is TGTGCCAGCAGTTTTAAACAGGGTGACATGAACACTGAAGCTTTCTTT. This sequence encodes CASSFKQGDMNTEAFF.